Below are 25 T cell receptor beta chains sequenced from a single sample in a study of cytomegalovirus exposure and HLA in healthy donors. Vbeta (60) and Jbeta (13) primers were used in the PCR. Here immunoSEQ multiplex PCR was the method, and the copy in TCRdb shows in-frame clones only, minus some. The sample has 170,000 or so clones; 80% are singletons. Sequenced: PBMCs. These receptors all come from a man aged 25-45 years in good health and CMV-seropositive.

This clone was picked up a small number of times. This rearrangement joins TRBV19 to TRBJ1-1; a possible D gene is TRBD1 (6 bases). The CDR3 extends over 14 amino acids. Per germline, CDR1 LNHDA and CDR2 SQIVND (reference sequence). Trimming removed 2 bases at V and 4 bases at J, with 11 bases between. For the CDR3, the DNA is TGTGCCAGTAGTATAAAGTTAGGGGGCACTGAAGCTTTCTTT. This codes for CASSIKLGGTEAFF.

The rearrangement uses TRBV10-3 and TRBJ2-1, with 7 bases fitting TRBD1. The CDR3 consists of 13 residues. J gave up 5 bases and V 6 bases, and 4 bases lay outside the gene matches. Germline V gives CDR1 ENHRY, CDR2 SYGVKD. The CDR3 reads CAIRRDSDNEQFF. CDR3 nucleotide sequence: TGTGCCATCAGGAGGGACAGTGACAATGAGCAGTTCTTC.

This clone was recorded a few times. This chain joins TRBV27 and TRBJ2-7; 8 bases are a match to TRBD1. The CDR3 loop spans 14 amino acids. Germline V CDR1 and CDR2: MNHEY, SMNVEV (reference sequence). Trimming took 8 bases from V and 2 from J; bases not matched to a gene: 8. DNA for the CDR3: TGTGCCAGCGGCTTTAGGGGACAGGCCTACGAGCAGTACTTC. As protein: CASGFRGQAYEQYF.

This clone was counted only a few times. The rearrangement links TRBV18 to TRBJ2-1, with TRBD2 identical over 7 bases. The CDR3 totals 17 residues. V shed 5 bases, J shed 1 base, and the junction held 11 bases outside the gene matches. Germline CDR1 KGHSH, CDR2 LQKENI. The CDR3 is CASSRYPPSGSYNEQFF. CDR3 DNA sequence: TGTGCCAGCTCAAGGTACCCGCCTAGCGGATCCTACAATGAGCAGTTCTTC. The complete variable domain, with remaining parts taken from reference TRBV18 and TRBJ2-1, reads NAGVMQNPRHLVRRRGQEARLRCSPMKGHSHVYWYRQLPEEGLKFMVYLQKENIIDESGMPKERFSAEFPKEGPSILRIQQVVRGDSAAYFCASSRYPPSGSYNEQFFGPGTRLTVL.

This chain connects TRBV5-1 to TRBJ1-1; 7 nucleotides agree with TRBD1. The CDR3 is made up of 16 amino acids. Germline values: CDR1 SGHRS, CDR2 YFSETQ. V shed 2 bases, J shed 0 bases, and the junction held 7 bases outside the gene matches. The CDR3 nucleotides read TGCGCCAGCAGCTTCCGACAGGGCATAATGAACACTGAAGCTTTCTTT. Translated, it gives CASSFRQGIMNTEAFF.

This chain links TRBV6-6 with TRBJ2-5; D possibly corresponds to TRBD2 (7 bases). Germline V gene sequence: CDR1 MNHNY, CDR2 SVGAGI (reference sequence). V was trimmed by 2 bases and J by 4 bases, leaving 14 bases between them. This CDR3 is 15 amino acids long. This CDR3 reads CASSYGGGRGETQYF. CDR3 DNA: TGTGCCAGCAGTTACGGCGGGGGCCGGGGAGAGACCCAGTACTTC.

CDR3 in amino acids: CASGLVLAGVGNEQFF. CDR3 sequence (DNA): TGTGCTAGTGGTTTGGTACTAGCGGGAGTCGGCAATGAGCAGTTCTTC. The gene calls are TRBV12-5 and TRBJ2-1; 11 nucleotides align to TRBD2. This CDR3 region has 16 residues. Germline CDR1 is LGHNT and CDR2 is FRNRAP. V lost 0 bases and J lost 6; bases outside the gene matches: 4.

The V call is TRBV5-1, the J call TRBJ2-3, with D possibly matching TRBD1 (5 bases). V lost 0 bases, J lost 11 bases, and 10 bases lay in between. The V gene's germline CDR1 is SGHRS and CDR2 YFSETQ. CDR3 size: 12 residues. The CDR3 loop reads CASSLEAGWQYF. DNA for the CDR3: TGCGCCAGCAGCTTGGAGGCAGGGTGGCAGTATTTT.

This chain uses TRBV7-9 with TRBJ2-7; D perhaps matches TRBD2 (7 bases). The length of the CDR3 is 11 residues. CDR1 is SEHNR, CDR2 FQNEAQ, per germline (reference sequence). With 5 bases removed from V and 6 bases from J, the gap between germline ends came to 8 bases. The CDR3 is CASSRGAEQYF. The CDR3 nucleotides are TGTGCCAGCAGCCGGGGGGCCGAGCAGTACTTC.

V gene TRBV6-5 combines with J gene TRBJ2-7; TRBD2 matches at 10 bases. This CDR3 comprises 15 residues. Per the germline V gene, CDR1 is MNHEY and CDR2 is SVGAGI. The trim removed 6 bases at V and 4 bases at J, leaving 9 bases unmatched. This chain's CDR3 is CASSPAPGLAYEQYF. CDR3 sequence (DNA): TGTGCCAGCAGCCCAGCCCCGGGACTAGCGTACGAGCAGTACTTC.

This sequence joins TRBV6-5 and TRBJ2-7, with 8 bases matching TRBD1. CDR1 MNHEY and CDR2 SVGAGI come from the germline V gene. This CDR3 has 16 amino acids. Germline trimming cut 0 bases from V and 1 base from J; bases unmatched to any gene: 5. DNA for the CDR3: TGTGCCAGCAGTTACTCCCGGGGACAGGTTTCCTACGAGCAGTACTTC. It yields the protein CASSYSRGQVSYEQYF.

This clone was observed a handful of times. The J gene is TRBJ2-5, the V gene TRBV5-1, with a possible D match to TRBD2 (5 bases). With the DNA end fitting TRBJ2-7 better, the J assignment may be wrong. Germline CDR1 reads SGHRS; CDR2 reads YFSETQ. The CDR3 is 15 residues long. In nucleotides, the CDR3 is TGCGCCAGCAGCTTGGACAGCGGACCTTCCTACGAGCAGTACTTC. Translated: CASSLDSGPSYEQYF.

The chain recombines TRBV11-2 with TRBJ2-7; D unclear. Germline V gene data show CDR1 as SGHAT and CDR2 as FQNNGV. V was clipped by 3 bases and J by 0 bases, with 9 bases between them. This CDR3 has 14 residues. The CDR3 sequence is CASSFRSGSYEQYF. The CDR3 DNA is TGTGCCAGCAGCTTTCGATCAGGCTCCTACGAGCAGTACTTC.

The rearrangement links TRBV4-1 to TRBJ2-2, with 9 nucleotides matching TRBD1. The CDR3 runs 18 residues. Germline lookup yields CDR1 MGHRA and CDR2 YSYEKL. V shed 0 bases, J shed 6 bases, and the junction held 11 bases outside the gene matches. The CDR3 sequence: CASSQDKDRGSFAGELFF. As DNA, the CDR3 is TGCGCCAGCAGCCAAGATAAGGACAGGGGTAGTTTCGCCGGGGAGCTGTTTTTT.

V usage is TRBV2 and J usage is TRBJ2-7; 12 bases agree with TRBD2. The CDR3 runs 16 residues. V lost 6 bases and J lost 1; bases outside the gene matches: 7. Germline CDR1 SNHLY, CDR2 FYNNEI. The DNA for the CDR3 is TGTGCCAGCAGGGATCGGACTAGCGGGAAATCCTACGAGCAGTACTTC. It encodes CASRDRTSGKSYEQYF. The full variable domain, its missing parts supplied by reference TRBV2 and TRBJ2-7, is EPEVTQTPSHQVTQMGQEVILRCVPISNHLYFYWYRQILGQKVEFLVSFYNNEISEKSEIFDDQFSVERPDGSNFTLKIRSTKLEDSAMYFCASRDRTSGKSYEQYFGPGTRLTVT.

The chain is built from TRBV5-1 and TRBJ1-2, with D unclear. The CDR3 runs 13 residues. V shed 4 bases and J shed 4 bases, with 11 bases lying between them. CDR1 is SGHRS and CDR2 is YFSETQ in the germline V gene. The CDR3 sequence: CASSLLSSYGYTF. The CDR3 nucleotides are TGCGCCAGCAGCCTCCTTTCCAGCTATGGCTACACCTTC.

This clone was observed a few times. The chain joins TRBV9 to TRBJ2-2; 8 bases match TRBD2. Germline-derived CDR1 and CDR2 are SGDLS and YYNGEE. The V and J ends lost 0 bases and 0 bases, in that order; junction bases with no gene match: 4. The CDR3 length is 17 residues. The CDR3 protein is CASSVEASGPNTGELFF. CDR3 sequence (DNA): TGTGCCAGCAGCGTAGAGGCTAGCGGGCCGAACACCGGGGAGCTGTTTTTT.

V usage is TRBV10-1 and J usage is TRBJ2-7, with 8 nucleotides matching TRBD1. Looked up from germline, CDR1 is WNHNN and CDR2 is SYGVQD (reference sequence). Trimming took 3 bases from V and 5 from J; bases not matched to a gene: 3. The CDR3 loop spans 13 amino acids. CDR3 sequence (DNA): TGCGCCAGCAGTGAATCAGGGGGCCACGAGCAGTACTTC. Its protein product is CASSESGGHEQYF.

This clone came up once. The chain is built from TRBV28 and TRBJ1-5; D is ambiguous. Germline values: CDR1 MDHEN, CDR2 SYDVKM. With 6 bases removed from V and 2 bases from J, the gap between germline ends came to 5 bases. The CDR3 runs 12 residues. CDR3 in DNA: TGTGCCAGCAGGCAGGGCAATCAGCCCCAGCATTTT. Translation gives CASRQGNQPQHF.

J is TRBJ2-7 and V is TRBV25-1, with a weak D call TRBD2 (7 bases). Germline values: CDR1 MGHDK, CDR2 SYGVNS. Trimming took off 2 bases at V and 7 bases at J, with 15 bases between the two ends. This CDR3 spans 14 amino acids. CDR3 amino acids: CASSEHGGPKEQYF. CDR3 sequence (DNA): TGTGCCAGCAGTGAACACGGGGGGCCGAAGGAGCAGTACTTC.

V and J are TRBV6-5 and TRBJ2-1, with TRBD1 matching 10 bases. This CDR3 comprises 16 residues. CDR1 MNHEY and CDR2 SVGAGI come from the germline V gene. J lost 2 bases, V lost 2 bases, and 3 bases had no gene match. CDR3 nucleotide sequence: TGTGCCAGCAGTTACGGACAGGGGGGGACCTACAATGAGCAGTTCTTC. Encoded protein: CASSYGQGGTYNEQFF.

The chain joins TRBV4-1 to TRBJ1-4; D unclear. This CDR3 spans 17 amino acids. Trimming left V 3 bases short and J 3 bases short, with 17 bases between. The germline V gene encodes CDR1 MGHRA and CDR2 YSYEKL. The chain's CDR3 is CASSQTIAGHPNEKLFF. CDR3 nucleotide sequence: TGCGCCAGCAGCCAGACGATCGCAGGTCACCCTAATGAAAAACTGTTTTTT.

The CDR3 DNA sequence: TGCGCCAGCAGCTTGGGTGTCAGATCAACTAATGAAAAACTGTTTTTT. It yields the protein CASSLGVRSTNEKLFF. The chain uses TRBV5-1 and TRBJ1-4; D not certain. CDR1 is SGHRS and CDR2 is YFSETQ in the germline V gene. This CDR3 has 16 amino acids. Trimming took 0 bases from V and 0 from J, leaving 9 bases between them. Full variable domain (rest looked up from reference TRBV5-1 and TRBJ1-4): KAGVTQTPRYLIKTRGQQVTLSCSPISGHRSVSWYQQTPGQGLQFLFEYFSETQRNKGNFPGRFSGRQFSNSRSEMNVSTLELGDSALYLCASSLGVRSTNEKLFFGSGTQLSVL.

The chain combines TRBV6-1 with TRBJ2-7, with TRBD2 matching over 9 bases. Per germline, CDR1 MNHNS and CDR2 SASEGT. The CDR3 is 15 amino acids. With 6 bases clipped from V and 0 bases from J, the junction kept 6 bases outside the gene matches. The DNA for the CDR3 is TGTGCCAGCAGACCCCGACTAGCGGACTCCTACGAGCAGTACTTC. This sequence encodes CASRPRLADSYEQYF.

CDR3: CASSLQGFDGYTF. In nucleotides, the CDR3 is TGTGCCAGCAGCTTACAGGGGTTTGATGGCTACACCTTC. The chain is built from TRBV11-3 and TRBJ1-2; D may be TRBD1 (6 bases). V was pared by 2 bases and J by 6 bases, with 10 bases between. The length of the CDR3 is 13 residues. Per the germline V gene, CDR1 is SGHNT and CDR2 is YENEEA.